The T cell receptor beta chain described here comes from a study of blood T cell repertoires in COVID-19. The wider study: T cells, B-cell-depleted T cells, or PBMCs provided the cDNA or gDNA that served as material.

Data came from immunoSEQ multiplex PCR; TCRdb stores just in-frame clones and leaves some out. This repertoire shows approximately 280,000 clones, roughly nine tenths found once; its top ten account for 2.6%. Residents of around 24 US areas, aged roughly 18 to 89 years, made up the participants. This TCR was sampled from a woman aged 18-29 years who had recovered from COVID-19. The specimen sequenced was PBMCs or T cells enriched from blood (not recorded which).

Written as DNA, the CDR3 is TGTGCCAGTCGAGCGGCCCGATACTTCTCTGGGGCCAACGTCCTGACTTTC. The encoded protein is CASRAARYFSGANVLTF. This chain uses TRBV19 with TRBJ2-6; tentatively, D is TRBD2 (5 bases). CDR1 is LNHDA and CDR2 is SQIVND in the germline V gene (reference sequence). The CDR3 runs to 17 residues. V was shortened by 8 bases and J by 0 bases, with 17 bases between the two germline ends.